These 20 T cell receptor beta chains originate from one sample sequenced in a study of control samples from healthy donors and cancer patients. TCRdb's table, derived via immunoSEQ multiplex PCR, lists solely in-frame clones and lacks some. The data show some 120,000 clones, about 95% seen once. Specimen: blood. The receptors shown here come from a man aged 25-45 years in good health.

The chain couples TRBV7-8 to TRBJ2-5; unclear D gene. V was pared by 5 bases and J by 5 bases, with 9 bases between. The CDR3 loop spans 12 amino acids. Germline CDR1 SGHVS, CDR2 FQNEAQ. CDR3 DNA: TGTGCCAGCAGCCAAGCCTCGGAGACCCAGTACTTC. It specifies CASSQASETQYF.

J is TRBJ1-5 and V is TRBV4-3; TRBD1 aligns across 8 bases. CDR1 and CDR2 (germline): LGHNA, YSLEER. This CDR3 has 15 amino acids. After removal of 3 bases from V and 3 bases from J, the junction contained 4 bases not matched to a gene. CDR3 nucleotides: TGCGCCAGCAGCCAGGGGACAGGCGACAATCAGCCCCAGCATTTT. It translates to CASSQGTGDNQPQHF.

The chain combines TRBV11-2 with TRBJ1-5, with unresolved D. CDR3 size: 15 residues. The germline gives CDR1 SGHAT, CDR2 FQNNGV. Trimming removed 0 bases from V and 2 bases from J, with 8 bases in between. CDR3 sequence: CASSLDRVGNQPQHF. The DNA for the CDR3 is TGTGCCAGCAGCTTAGACCGGGTCGGCAATCAGCCCCAGCATTTT.

This sequence joins TRBV28 and TRBJ2-3; 8 bases fit TRBD2. Germline values: CDR1 MDHEN, CDR2 SYDVKM. This CDR3 has 14 residues. Unmatched junction bases numbered 7, after V lost 6 bases and J lost 5 bases. The CDR3 nucleotides read TGTGCCAGCAGGTACACCGGGACTAGAGATACGCAGTATTTT. Protein: CASRYTGTRDTQYF.

The rearrangement links TRBV6-6 to TRBJ2-7, with 10 bases fitting TRBD1. This CDR3 has 15 amino acids. V shed 6 bases, J shed 1 base, and the junction held 6 bases outside the gene matches. Germline loops: CDR1 MNHNY, CDR2 SVGAGI (reference sequence). Here the CDR3 reads CASRPGTGASYEQYF. Here the CDR3 DNA reads TGTGCCAGCAGGCCCGGGACAGGGGCTTCCTACGAGCAGTACTTC.

V gene TRBV10-3 combines with J gene TRBJ1-5, with 11 bases matching TRBD1. J lost 5 bases, V lost 6 bases, and 3 bases had no gene match. The CDR3 has 14 amino acids. CDR1 is ENHRY, CDR2 SYGVKD, per germline. CDR3 in DNA: TGTGCCATCAGGGGACAGGGGGAATATCAGCCCCAGCATTTT. Translation: CAIRGQGEYQPQHF.

This chain links TRBV5-8 with TRBJ2-7; no clear D gene. CDR1 and CDR2 from the germline V gene are SGHTS and YDEGEE. The CDR3 is 11 residues long. V was pared by 6 bases and J by 0 bases, with 4 bases between. The DNA for the CDR3 is TGTGCCAGCAAGACCTCCTACGAGCAGTACTTC. Protein sequence: CASKTSYEQYF. Looking up the rest from reference TRBV5-8 and TRBJ2-7 gives the full variable domain: EAGVTQSPTHLIKTRGQQATLRCSPISGHTSVYWYQQALGLGLQFLLWYDEGEERNRGNFPPRFSGRQFPNYSSELNVNALELEDSALYLCASKTSYEQYFGPGTRLTVT.

This chain joins TRBV27 and TRBJ2-3, with D possibly being TRBD2 (6 bases). The CDR3 is 15 residues long. Germline CDR1 MNHEY, CDR2 SMNVEV (reference sequence). The ends were cut back, 6 bases at V and 1 base at J, with 14 bases in the middle. CDR3 in DNA: TGTGCCAGCAGGGCGATGGGCGGGGGCACAGATACGCAGTATTTT. Translating it yields CASRAMGGGTDTQYF.

This clone was observed a single time. This chain connects TRBV2 to TRBJ2-4; 8 bases align to TRBD1. CDR1 and CDR2 (germline): SNHLY, FYNNEI. Trimming at V came to 2 bases and at J to 0 bases, leaving 6 bases not matched to a gene. The CDR3 is made up of 17 amino acids. The DNA for the CDR3 is TGTGCCAGCAGTGAATGGGACAGGTTCTTAGCCAAAAACATTCAGTACTTC. It yields the protein CASSEWDRFLAKNIQYF.

A few counts support this clone. The chain carries TRBV6-1 and TRBJ2-7; D is ambiguous. The CDR3 is made up of 13 amino acids. Trimming left V 2 bases short and J 3 bases short, with 8 bases between. Germline loops: CDR1 MNHNS, CDR2 SASEGT. This CDR3 is CASSEMGNYEQYF. CDR3 nucleotides: TGTGCCAGCAGTGAAATGGGAAACTACGAGCAGTACTTC.

The rearrangement links TRBV10-3 to TRBJ1-6; D ambiguous. This CDR3 comprises 18 residues. Germline CDR1 ENHRY, CDR2 SYGVKD. V gave up 2 bases and J gave up 0 bases, with 14 bases separating them. CDR3 DNA sequence: TGTGCCATCAGTGAGGGATTGGGTATGGGCTCCTATAATTCACCCCTCCACTTT. It is translated as CAISEGLGMGSYNSPLHF.

The V call is TRBV5-1, the J call TRBJ2-3, with D perhaps matching TRBD1 (6 bases). Trimming pared 4 bases from V and 4 bases from J, leaving 16 bases between. There are 15 residues in the CDR3. From germline, CDR1 is SGHRS and CDR2 YFSETQ. The CDR3 DNA sequence: TGCGCCAGCAGCCCGAGGACAGACCCCGCAGATACGCAGTATTTT. Its protein is CASSPRTDPADTQYF. Using reference TRBV5-1 and TRBJ2-3 for the parts outside the CDR3, the full variable domain is KAGVTQTPRYLIKTRGQQVTLSCSPISGHRSVSWYQQTPGQGLQFLFEYFSETQRNKGNFPGRFSGRQFSNSRSEMNVSTLELGDSALYLCASSPRTDPADTQYFGPGTRLTVL.

V and J are TRBV10-3 and TRBJ2-1; 8 bases are shared with TRBD2. The CDR3 sequence is 15 residues long. V lost 0 bases, J lost 6 bases, and 4 bases stayed unmatched. CDR1 is ENHRY and CDR2 is SYGVKD in the germline V gene. This chain's CDR3 is CAISESTGGLNEQFF. DNA for the CDR3: TGTGCCATCAGTGAGTCGACGGGGGGGCTCAATGAGCAGTTCTTC.

The chain uses TRBV5-8 and TRBJ1-1; D is undetermined. The CDR3 consists of 10 residues. Germline V gene lookup returns CDR1 SGHTS and CDR2 YDEGEE. V gave up 5 bases and J gave up 8 bases, with 7 bases separating them. The CDR3 reads CASRVDEAFF. CDR3 nucleotides: TGTGCCAGCAGGGTGGACGAAGCTTTCTTT.

The genes are TRBV9 and TRBJ2-2; no reliable D call. CDR1 and CDR2 from the germline V gene are SGDLS and YYNGEE. Trimming removed 3 bases from V and 0 bases from J, with 12 bases in between. The CDR3 runs 16 residues. Here the CDR3 DNA reads TGTGCCAGCAGCGCTGGGTTATACGCGAACACCGGGGAGCTGTTTTTT. Its translation is CASSAGLYANTGELFF.

CDR3 in amino acids: CASSERDTGELFF. The CDR3 nucleotides are TGTGCCAGCAGTGAGAGGGACACCGGGGAGCTGTTTTTT. This chain links TRBV25-1 with TRBJ2-2; weak D call: TRBD2 (5 bases). The CDR3 length is 13 residues. Germline V gene sequence: CDR1 MGHDK, CDR2 SYGVNS. Trimming removed 3 bases from V and 3 bases from J, with 5 bases in between.

The rearrangement joins TRBV3-1 (or the pseudogene TRBV3-2) to TRBJ2-7; perhaps TRBD1 as D (6 bases). The CDR3 sequence is 13 residues long. V was shortened by 4 bases and J by 2 bases, with 9 bases between the two germline ends. CDR1 LGHDT and CDR2 YNNKEL come from the germline V gene (reference sequence). CDR3 nucleotide sequence: TGTGCCAGCAGCCCCCGGACAGCCTACGAGCAGTACTTC. Translated: CASSPRTAYEQYF.

The rearrangement joins TRBV27 to TRBJ2-1, with 11 bases that match TRBD2. The CDR3 is 17 amino acids. Germline CDR1 is MNHEY and CDR2 is SMNVEV (reference sequence). J was trimmed by 0 bases and V by 4 bases; bases with no gene match: 5. The CDR3 region is CASSSTSGGLSYNEQFF. The CDR3, as DNA: TGTGCCAGCAGTTCCACTAGCGGGGGCCTCTCCTACAATGAGCAGTTCTTC.

This clone occurred once. The chain employs TRBV2 and TRBJ1-3; D is ambiguous. Trimming took 3 bases from V and 3 from J, leaving 6 bases between them. Germline-derived CDR1 and CDR2 are SNHLY and FYNNEI. This CDR3 is 13 amino acids long. CDR3 residues: CASSDGLGNTIYF. CDR3 DNA: TGTGCCAGCAGTGACGGTCTTGGAAACACCATATATTTT.

The chain combines TRBV28 with TRBJ1-6; D unclear. This CDR3 contains 15 residues. CDR1 is MDHEN and CDR2 is SYDVKM in the germline V gene. V lost 4 bases and J lost 5, with 12 bases in between. CDR3: CASSSGPRDNSPLHF. The CDR3 nucleotides are TGTGCCAGCAGTTCCGGGCCGAGGGATAATTCACCCCTCCACTTT.